Below, 9 T cell receptor beta chains from the same sample are listed, as sequenced in a study of control samples from healthy donors and cancer patients. Here immunoSEQ multiplex PCR was the method, and the copy in TCRdb shows in-frame clones only, minus some. The sample contains about 180,000 clones, 90% of which appear only once. The sequenced sample was blood. These receptor sequences come from a woman aged 50 to 60 in good health.

V is TRBV30 and J is TRBJ1-2; TRBD1 matches at 7 bases. With V trimmed by 8 bases and J by 4 bases, 10 bases remained unmatched. The CDR3 spans 13 residues. Per the germline V gene, CDR1 is GTSNPN and CDR2 is SVGIG (reference sequence). The CDR3 region is CAGGRDSPYGYTF. The CDR3 nucleotides are TGTGCCGGGGGCCGGGACAGCCCCTATGGCTACACCTTC.

The chain carries TRBV15 and TRBJ1-4, with D perhaps matching TRBD1 (5 bases). V shed 0 bases and J shed 7 bases, with 12 bases lying between them. The CDR3 consists of 15 residues. CDR1 is LNHNV and CDR2 is YYDKDF in the germline V gene (reference sequence). The CDR3 reads CATSREAGWREKLFF. The CDR3 coding sequence is TGTGCCACCAGCAGAGAGGCAGGGTGGCGTGAAAAACTGTTTTTT.

The chain has TRBV5-1 and TRBJ2-3; TRBD2 aligns across 7 bases. V shed 1 base, J shed 4 bases, and the junction held 6 bases outside the gene matches. The CDR3 consists of 15 residues. Germline V gene sequence: CDR1 SGHRS, CDR2 YFSETQ. CDR3: CASSLKTSRSDTQYF. The CDR3 DNA follows: TGCGCCAGCAGCTTGAAGACTAGCCGTTCAGATACGCAGTATTTT.

In its sample, this clone was seen once. The genes are TRBV20-1 and TRBJ1-6; no definite D call. V was shortened by 5 bases and J by 11 bases, with 7 bases between the two germline ends. Germline V gene data show CDR1 as DFQATT and CDR2 as SNEGSKA (reference sequence). The CDR3 totals 10 residues. The CDR3 bases are TGCAGTGCTCAAGGTCCACCCCTCCACTTT. Translation: CSAQGPPLHF.

The V and J genes are TRBV5-4 and TRBJ1-2, with D tentatively TRBD1 (5 bases). Germline CDR1 reads SGHNT; CDR2 reads YYREEE (reference sequence). Trimming stripped 2 bases from V and 3 bases from J, with 11 bases between. The CDR3 runs 14 residues. The CDR3 spells CASSLPSGYYGYTF. DNA for the CDR3: TGTGCCAGCAGCTTACCCTCAGGGTACTATGGCTACACCTTC.

The CDR3 loop reads CASSPPMFQETQYF. DNA of the CDR3: TGTGCCAGCTCACCACCGATGTTTCAAGAGACCCAGTACTTC. The rearrangement uses TRBV18 and TRBJ2-5, with unresolved D. Looked up from germline, CDR1 is KGHSH and CDR2 is LQKENI. Deletions cut 0 bases from V and 2 bases from J, with 7 bases between. The CDR3 loop spans 14 amino acids.

This clone was seen only once. The rearrangement joins TRBV25-1 to TRBJ1-2; D unresolved. CDR1 and CDR2 from the germline V gene are MGHDK and SYGVNS. This CDR3 comprises 12 residues. V lost 2 bases to trimming and J lost 8 bases, with 9 bases between them. CDR3 sequence (DNA): TGTGCCAGCAGTGAAGGGAGAGGAGGCTACACCTTC. This sequence encodes CASSEGRGGYTF.

The chain employs TRBV29-1 and TRBJ2-5; D gene unclear. The CDR3 is made up of 12 amino acids. Germline CDR1 is SQVTM and CDR2 is ANQGSEA. Trimming shortened V by 3 bases and J by 5 bases, and 10 bases separated the two germline ends. CDR3 protein: CSVEPLGETQYF. The CDR3 nucleotides are TGCAGCGTTGAGCCGTTGGGGGAGACCCAGTACTTC.

This chain links TRBV4-1 with TRBJ2-7; D is unclear. The CDR3 has 16 residues. From germline, CDR1 is MGHRA and CDR2 YSYEKL. Between the trimmed V and J ends, which lost 0 bases and 5 bases, there was a span of 17 bases. The CDR3 loop is CASSQDPARNHNEQYF. CDR3 sequence (DNA): TGCGCCAGCAGCCAAGATCCGGCTAGGAACCACAACGAGCAGTACTTC.